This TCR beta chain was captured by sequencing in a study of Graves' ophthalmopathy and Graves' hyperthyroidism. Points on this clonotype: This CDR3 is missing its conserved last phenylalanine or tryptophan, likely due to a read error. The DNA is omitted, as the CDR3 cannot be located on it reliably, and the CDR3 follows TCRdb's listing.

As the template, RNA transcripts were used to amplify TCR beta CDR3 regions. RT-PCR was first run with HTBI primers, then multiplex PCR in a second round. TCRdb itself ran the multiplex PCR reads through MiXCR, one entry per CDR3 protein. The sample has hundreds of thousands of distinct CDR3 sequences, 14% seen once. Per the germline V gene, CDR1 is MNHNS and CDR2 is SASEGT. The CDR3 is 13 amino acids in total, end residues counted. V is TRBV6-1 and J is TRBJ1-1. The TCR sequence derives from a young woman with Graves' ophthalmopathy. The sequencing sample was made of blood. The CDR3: CASSEVGLTEACL.